The clone carrying this T cell receptor beta chain has only a few counts. The antigen remains unidentified. The sample belongs to a study of cytomegalovirus exposure and HLA in healthy donors. Study summary: Out of 398 genotyped donors, roughly 78% belonged to the Caucasian-associated ancestry cluster.

This CDR3 is built from 15 residues. Germline loops: CDR1 ENHRY, CDR2 SYGVKD. V lost 2 bases to trimming and J lost 4 bases; unmatched junction nucleotides: 7. Study-wide results and limits: Associated with HLA alleles at 0.05 false discovery rate in a later analysis were about 17,000 TCR beta sequences. Available immune exposure information was restricted to CMV serostatus only.

Vbeta (60) and Jbeta (13) primers were used in the PCR. Generated by immunoSEQ multiplex PCR, the TCRdb table keeps only in-frame clones and is missing some. The sample consists of more than 110,000 clones, around 77% of them appearing once. The TCR originated in a man younger than 30 in good health and CMV-seronegative. The chain employs TRBV10-3 and TRBJ1-2; TRBD1 agrees at 7 bases. The specimen sequenced was PBMCs. In DNA, the CDR3 is TGTGCCATCAGTGAGCCGGGACAGTTTGCCTATGGCTACACCTTC. It translates to CAISEPGQFAYGYTF.